This entry is about one TCR beta chain. Germline CDR1 MDHEN, CDR2 SYDVKM. With V trimmed by 7 bases and J by 6 bases, 19 bases remained unmatched. The CDR3 extends over 18 amino acids. Clones were read by immunoSEQ multiplex PCR, and TCRdb kept only the in-frame ones, dropping some. The sample carries about 180,000 clones, roughly 85% recorded once. This entry comes from a study of cytomegalovirus exposure and HLA in healthy donors. The sequencing sample was made of PBMCs. The TCR comes from a man between 18 and 35 years old in good health and CMV-seropositive. V and J are TRBV28 and TRBJ1-5; 9 bases agree with TRBD1. CDR3 in amino acids: CASTTRDRDRAPSQPQHF. The CDR3 coding sequence is TGTGCCAGCACCACAAGGGACCGGGACAGGGCCCCGAGTCAGCCCCAGCATTTT. Together with reference TRBV28 and TRBJ1-5, the CDR3 gives the full variable domain: DVKVTQSSRYLVKRTGEKVFLECVQDMDHENMFWYRQDPGLGLRLIYFSYDVKMKEKGDIPEGYSVSREKKERFSLILESASTNQTSMYLCASTTRDRDRAPSQPQHFGDGTRLSIL.